Below are 15 T cell receptor beta chains sequenced from a single sample in a study of blood T cell repertoires in COVID-19. Method: immunoSEQ multiplex PCR; TCRdb's copy keeps in-frame clones and lacks some. The repertoire holds some 200,000 clones, with 86% as singletons. The source material was peripheral blood. These receptors all come from a woman aged 45-59 years with acute or convalescent COVID-19.

V gene TRBV19 combines with J gene TRBJ2-3; 10 positions agree with TRBD1. Germline V gene sequence: CDR1 LNHDA, CDR2 SQIVND (reference sequence). Losses at the gene ends were 6 bases for V and 2 bases for J; bases not matched to a gene: 5. The CDR3 runs to 15 residues. The CDR3 nucleotides read TGTGCCAGTAGCCCGGGACAGGGGCTCACAGATACGCAGTATTTT. Translation: CASSPGQGLTDTQYF. Based on the CDR3 plus reference TRBV19 and TRBJ2-3, the full variable domain is DGGITQSPKYLFRKEGQNVTLSCEQNLNHDAMYWYRQDPGQGLRLIYYSQIVNDFQKGDIAEGYSVSREKKESFPLTVTSAQKNPTAFYLCASSPGQGLTDTQYFGPGTRLTVL.

The V gene is TRBV5-1, the J gene TRBJ1-4, with a weak D call TRBD1 (6 bases). CDR1 is SGHRS and CDR2 is YFSETQ in the germline V gene. The V end was cut by 3 bases, the J end by 5 bases, with 11 bases between. The CDR3 totals 14 residues. As DNA, the CDR3 is TGCGCCAGCAGCTCAGGGGTTGGGAATGAAAAACTGTTTTTT. It is translated as CASSSGVGNEKLFF.

The count of this clone is one. This sequence joins TRBV30 and TRBJ1-2; possible D gene TRBD1, 5 bases. V dropped 1 base and J dropped 4 bases, with 10 bases sitting between them. The CDR3 is 13 residues long. In germline, CDR1 is GTSNPN, CDR2 SVGIG (reference sequence). The CDR3 DNA follows: TGTGCCTGGAGTGCAGGACACCGCTATGGCTACACCTTC. Translated, it gives CAWSAGHRYGYTF.

The chain carries TRBV10-3 and TRBJ2-5, with a weak D call TRBD1 (6 bases). Trimming took 6 bases from V and 3 from J, leaving 14 bases between them. Looked up from germline, CDR1 is ENHRY and CDR2 is SYGVKD. The CDR3 sequence is 14 residues long. DNA for the CDR3: TGTGCCATCAGCGCCCTGGGGGCCGAAGAGACCCAGTACTTC. Protein product: CAISALGAEETQYF.

The CDR3 DNA is TGTGCCAGCAGCCTACTTACTACTTCGGGGTACGAGCAGTACTTC. Encoded protein: CASSLLTTSGYEQYF. The chain couples TRBV5-6 to TRBJ2-7; tentative D call: TRBD2 (5 bases). With 4 bases removed from V and 4 bases from J, the gap between germline ends came to 18 bases. Germline assignment: CDR1 SGHDT and CDR2 YYEEEE. This CDR3 is built from 15 residues.

The rearrangement uses TRBV7-2 and TRBJ2-3; a weak D match, TRBD2 (6 bases). With 5 bases removed from V and 2 bases from J, the gap between germline ends came to 14 bases. The CDR3 consists of 15 residues. Germline V gives CDR1 SGHTA, CDR2 FQGNSA. The CDR3 coding sequence is TGTGCCAGCAGCCTCGGAGGGCGCACCACAGATACGCAGTATTTT. This translates into CASSLGGRTTDTQYF.

This chain joins TRBV2 and TRBJ2-2; tentative D call: TRBD2 (5 bases). This CDR3 is built from 16 residues. Germline values: CDR1 SNHLY, CDR2 FYNNEI. Trimming pared 3 bases from V and 6 bases from J, leaving 17 bases between. The DNA for the CDR3 is TGTGCCAGCAGTGATGGCCGGACTGGCGTAGCCGGGGAGCTGTTTTTT. It specifies CASSDGRTGVAGELFF.

The count of this clone is one. This chain uses TRBV11-2 with TRBJ1-1; D gene ambiguous. CDR3 length: 15 amino acids. Germline V gene data show CDR1 as SGHAT and CDR2 as FQNNGV. V was cut by 0 bases and J by 1 base, with 9 bases left in between. The CDR3 sequence is CASSLEPHSNTEAFF. Here the CDR3 DNA reads TGTGCCAGCAGCTTAGAGCCACATTCGAACACTGAAGCTTTCTTT.

The genes are TRBV12-3 or TRBV12-4 and TRBJ1-5; D call uncertain. V was cut by 6 bases and J by 3 bases, with 6 bases left in between. The CDR3 sequence is 12 residues long. The chain's CDR3 is CASSPFNQPQHF. The CDR3 bases are TGTGCCAGCAGCCCCTTCAATCAGCCCCAGCATTTT.

The gene calls are TRBV19 and TRBJ2-5; 10 bases agree with TRBD2. The trim removed 5 bases at V and 3 bases at J, leaving 6 bases unmatched. The germline V gene has CDR1 LNHDA and CDR2 SQIVND (reference sequence). The CDR3 sequence is 15 residues long. The CDR3 DNA follows: TGTGCCAGTAGTTCCCGGACTAGCGGCAAAGAGACCCAGTACTTC. Protein product: CASSSRTSGKETQYF.

This sequence joins TRBV28 and TRBJ1-5, with D hard to call. V was pared by 6 bases and J by 9 bases, with 12 bases between. The CDR3 sequence is 12 residues long. Germline values: CDR1 MDHEN, CDR2 SYDVKM. CDR3 in amino acids: CASRYRYSPQHF. CDR3 bases: TGTGCCAGCAGGTACCGCTATTCGCCCCAGCATTTT.

This sequence joins TRBV7-9 and TRBJ2-7; TRBD2 might be the D (6 bases). Trimming took 4 bases from V and 1 from J, leaving 14 bases between them. Germline assignment: CDR1 SEHNR and CDR2 FQNEAQ (reference sequence). CDR3 length: 15 residues. The CDR3 loop reads CASSYTGTDSYEQYF. The CDR3 coding sequence is TGTGCCAGCAGCTATACCGGGACTGATTCCTACGAGCAGTACTTC. The whole variable domain, filled in from reference TRBV7-9 and TRBJ2-7, reads DTGVSQNPRHKITKRGQNVTFRCDPISEHNRLYWYRQTLGQGPEFLTYFQNEAQLEKSRLLSDRFSAERPKGSFSTLEIQRTEQGDSAMYLCASSYTGTDSYEQYFGPGTRLTVT.

The V and J genes are TRBV6-1 and TRBJ1-1, with 10 bases lining up with TRBD1. This CDR3 contains 16 residues. The germline CDR1 and CDR2 sequences are MNHNS and SASEGT. V shed 4 bases and J 4 bases; nucleotides not matched to a gene: 9. CDR3 residues: CASSARDRGFGTEAFF. For the CDR3, the DNA is TGTGCCAGCAGTGCACGGGACAGGGGTTTCGGCACTGAAGCTTTCTTT.

V and J are TRBV6-1 and TRBJ1-2; D is uncertain. The CDR3 has 17 residues. Germline V CDR1 and CDR2: MNHNS, SASEGT. Trimming left V 0 bases short and J 0 bases short, with 14 bases between. CDR3 region: CASSEAHSHSSNYGYTF. DNA of the CDR3: TGTGCCAGCAGTGAAGCGCACAGCCACTCTTCTAACTATGGCTACACCTTC.

The chain uses TRBV6-2 or TRBV6-3 and TRBJ2-1; 8 bases are a match to TRBD2. The CDR3 is 14 amino acids. Germline CDR1 reads MNHEY; CDR2 reads SVGEGT. After removal of 6 bases from V and 12 bases from J, the junction contained 13 bases not matched to a gene. CDR3 amino acids: CASSQSGTSRGQFF. Written as DNA, the CDR3 is TGTGCCAGCAGCCAAAGTGGGACTAGTCGGGGGCAGTTCTTC.